This TCR beta chain derives from a study of blood T cell repertoires in COVID-19. The study assigned cohorts using participant-reported clinical history. Trimming took 5 bases from V and 0 from J, leaving 9 bases between them. Per the germline V gene, CDR1 is SGHNT and CDR2 is YENEEA. The CDR3 runs to 14 residues. Method: immunoSEQ multiplex PCR; TCRdb's copy keeps in-frame clones and lacks some. The data hold 200,000 to 250,000 clones, with 80% to 90% observed a single time. The rearrangement links TRBV11-3 to TRBJ2-3, with D tentatively TRBD1 (5 bases). Sequencing used PBMCs or T cells enriched from blood (not recorded which). This clonotype originated in a woman in her forties or fifties with acute COVID-19. The CDR3 sequence: CASSLGHSTDTQYF. The CDR3 DNA sequence: TGTGCCAGCAGCCTCGGACACAGCACAGATACGCAGTATTTT.